Shown below are 22 T cell receptor beta chains from a single sample sequenced in a study of naive and memory T cell subsets. Two oligonucleotides, mixed equimolar, formed the beta constant-region primer covering TRBC1 and TRBC2. In TCRdb, the UMI-ligation and nested PCR reads were re-called with MiXCR into one record per CDR3 protein. The sample has some 100,000 distinct CDR3 sequences, 7% seen once. Sample: central memory CD4+ T cells from blood. All receptors come from a human donor in good health.

This clonotype has at least ten counts. The rearrangement links TRBV14 to TRBJ1-2, with D unresolved. This CDR3 region has 15 residues. Germline CDR1 reads SGHDN; CDR2 reads FVKESK. V lost 0 bases, J lost 2 bases, and 10 bases lay in between. DNA of the CDR3: TGTGCCAGCAGCCAAGATATAGAACTGAACTATGGCTACACCTTC. Translation gives CASSQDIELNYGYTF.

The table lists this clonotype with a few counts. The rearrangement uses TRBV7-2 and TRBJ2-1; TRBD2 matches at 11 bases. Germline trimming cut 6 bases from V and 8 bases from J; bases unmatched to any gene: 3. The CDR3 is made up of 13 amino acids. The germline CDR1 and CDR2 sequences are SGHTA and FQGNSA. In DNA, the CDR3 is TGTGCCAGCAGACTAGCGGGGGCCGATGAGCAGTTCTTC. Translating gives CASRLAGADEQFF.

This clonotype occurred many times. CDR3 DNA sequence: TGTGCCAGCAGCCCGACAGCCTCCAGAACCTACAATGAGCAGTTCTTC. Its protein product is CASSPTASRTYNEQFF. The chain joins TRBV5-4 to TRBJ2-1; D might be TRBD1 (5 bases). Trimming left V 4 bases short and J 2 bases short, with 16 bases between. Looked up from germline, CDR1 is SGHNT and CDR2 is YYREEE (reference sequence). There are 16 residues in the CDR3.

This chain joins TRBV19 and TRBJ2-5, with a tentative D call TRBD1 (5 bases). Germline V gene lookup returns CDR1 LNHDA and CDR2 SQIVND (reference sequence). Trimming took off 9 bases at V and 5 bases at J, with 10 bases between the two ends. This CDR3 contains 11 residues. CDR3 coding DNA: TGTGCCAGCGCGGCAGGGGAGACCCAGTACTTC. As protein: CASAAGETQYF.

This clonotype was counted ten times or more. V is TRBV7-2 and J is TRBJ1-1, with D maybe TRBD1 (5 bases). There are 15 residues in the CDR3. Germline CDR1 is SGHTA and CDR2 is FQGNSA. V was trimmed by 6 bases and J by 0 bases, leaving 14 bases between them. The CDR3 is CASSAQGLMNTEAFF. The CDR3 DNA reads TGTGCCAGCAGTGCTCAGGGCCTCATGAACACTGAAGCTTTCTTT.

This clonotype was seen many times. This chain uses TRBV28 with TRBJ1-5; TRBD1 agrees at 7 bases. J lost 5 bases, V lost 7 bases, and 5 bases had no gene match. CDR1 is MDHEN and CDR2 is SYDVKM in the germline V gene. The length of the CDR3 is 13 residues. CDR3 residues: CASTRQGHQPQHF. The CDR3, as DNA: TGTGCCAGCACCCGACAGGGCCATCAGCCCCAGCATTTT.

In this sample, this clonotype turned up many times. J is TRBJ2-1 and V is TRBV20-1; TRBD2 agrees at 11 bases. This CDR3 is 15 amino acids long. Looked up from germline, CDR1 is DFQATT and CDR2 is SNEGSKA (reference sequence). J was trimmed by 6 bases and V by 0 bases; bases with no gene match: 4. Here the CDR3 reads CSARDPSGGLNEQFF. CDR3 nucleotide sequence: TGCAGTGCTAGAGATCCTAGCGGGGGGCTCAATGAGCAGTTCTTC.

This clonotype was detected many times. The V call is TRBV7-3, the J call TRBJ1-6; TRBD1 matches 7 bases. This CDR3 comprises 13 residues. The trim removed 5 bases at V and 9 bases at J, leaving 4 bases unmatched. Germline V gene lookup returns CDR1 SGHTA and CDR2 FQGTGA. The CDR3 is CASSRDRSSPLHF. CDR3 DNA sequence: TGTGCCAGCAGCCGGGACAGAAGTTCACCCCTCCACTTT.

In its sample, this clonotype was seen many times. V and J are TRBV12-3 or TRBV12-4 and TRBJ2-1; no clear D gene. The V and J ends lost 3 bases and 2 bases respectively, with 5 bases between them. The CDR3 sequence is 13 residues long. In nucleotides, the CDR3 is TGTGCCAGCAGTTTTACGGCCTACAATGAGCAGTTCTTC. Protein: CASSFTAYNEQFF.

To note about this clonotype: A much larger clonotype is one base distant, so this may be a read error. The chain carries TRBV11-3 and TRBJ2-7, with a possible D match to TRBD1 (6 bases). Trimming cost V 5 bases and J 7 bases, with 18 bases left between them. The V gene's germline CDR1 is SGHNT and CDR2 YENEEA. The CDR3 length is 14 residues. CDR3 region: CASSTHGGRGEQYF. Written as DNA, the CDR3 is TGTGCCAGCAGCACCCATGGGGGCCGCGGAGAGCAGTACTTC.

Details on this clonotype: A much bigger clone sits one base away, suggesting this may be a read error. The rearrangement links TRBV18 to TRBJ1-1; 7 positions agree with TRBD1. V trimming: 4 bases; J trimming: 4 bases; junction bases outside the gene matches: 6. The CDR3 has 14 residues. Germline V gene lookup returns CDR1 KGHSH and CDR2 LQKENI. CDR3 in amino acids: CASSRQGRGTEAFF. CDR3 sequence (DNA): TGTGCCAGCTCACGACAGGGAAGGGGCACTGAAGCTTTCTTT.

This clonotype was detected ten times or more. The rearrangement joins TRBV20-1 to TRBJ2-5, with 9 bases lining up with TRBD2. Germline assignment: CDR1 DFQATT and CDR2 SNEGSKA (reference sequence). The CDR3 consists of 16 residues. Trimming removed 3 bases from V and 7 bases from J; junction bases left unmatched: 15. The CDR3 loop reads CSAREGAGGPYRTQYF. The DNA for the CDR3 is TGCAGTGCTAGGGAAGGGGCGGGAGGGCCTTATCGGACCCAGTACTTC.

The sample holds many counts of this clonotype. The chain is built from TRBV12-3 or TRBV12-4 and TRBJ1-4; D perhaps matches TRBD1 (6 bases). The CDR3 runs to 15 residues. The ends were cut back, 5 bases at V and 8 bases at J, with 18 bases in the middle. The CDR3 DNA reads TGTGCCAGCAGTACCACAGGGTCCGGGGTCGAAAAACTGTTTTTT. It encodes CASSTTGSGVEKLFF.

This clonotype was counted many times. V and J are TRBV6-1 and TRBJ1-1, with D unclear. Trimming removed 8 bases from V and 0 bases from J, with 7 bases in between. The germline V gene has CDR1 MNHNS and CDR2 SASEGT. The CDR3 is made up of 12 amino acids. The CDR3 region has the DNA TGTGCCAGCGGGCGGATGAACACTGAAGCTTTCTTT. Amino acids: CASGRMNTEAFF.

This clonotype was seen many times. CDR3 in DNA: TGTGCCAGCAGCTTAGACGGCTTGAACACTGAAGCTTTCTTT. Translation gives CASSLDGLNTEAFF. The chain carries TRBV7-2 and TRBJ1-1; D remains unclear. Looked up from germline, CDR1 is SGHTA and CDR2 is FQGNSA. The length of the CDR3 is 14 residues. The V end was cut by 1 base, the J end by 0 bases, with 6 bases between.

Here the CDR3 reads CASSSQSGSTYEQYF. CDR3 nucleotides: TGTGCCAGCAGCTCCCAAAGCGGGTCTACCTACGAGCAGTACTTC. The chain is built from TRBV5-6 and TRBJ2-7; perhaps TRBD2 as D (6 bases). Trimming pared 3 bases from V and 2 bases from J, leaving 15 bases between. From germline, CDR1 is SGHDT and CDR2 YYEEEE. There are 15 residues in the CDR3.

Many counts were recorded for this clonotype. The chain recombines TRBV9 with TRBJ2-4, with D unresolved. The ends were cut back, 2 bases at V and 8 bases at J, with 17 bases in the middle. The CDR3 length is 15 residues. CDR1 and CDR2 (germline): SGDLS, YYNGEE. CDR3 in amino acids: CASSVNGERYDIQYF. The CDR3 DNA is TGTGCCAGCAGCGTGAATGGTGAGAGGTATGACATTCAGTACTTC.

This clonotype was observed a handful of times. The genes are TRBV5-1 and TRBJ1-1, with a tentative D call TRBD1 (6 bases). From germline, CDR1 is SGHRS and CDR2 YFSETQ. The CDR3 extends over 16 amino acids. Trimming took off 4 bases at V and 1 base at J, with 17 bases between the two ends. CDR3 amino acids: CASSPFPDSPNTEAFF. For the CDR3, the DNA is TGCGCCAGCAGCCCATTCCCGGACAGCCCGAACACTGAAGCTTTCTTT.

In its sample, this clonotype was seen many times. The chain links TRBV20-1 to TRBJ2-1; TRBD2 might be the D (6 bases). V shed 0 bases and J shed 5 bases, with 14 bases lying between them. The CDR3 has 15 residues. CDR1 and CDR2 from the germline V gene are DFQATT and SNEGSKA (reference sequence). CDR3 nucleotides: TGCAGTGCTAGAGATGCAGCGGGCCAGGACAATGAGCAGTTCTTC. Amino acid sequence: CSARDAAGQDNEQFF.

This clonotype was detected ten times or more. The chain uses TRBV7-9 and TRBJ1-4; D not resolved. Germline values: CDR1 SEHNR, CDR2 FQNEAQ (reference sequence). V lost 6 bases and J 0 bases, leaving 11 bases between the germline ends. There are 15 residues in the CDR3. This chain's CDR3 is CASSGRGTTNEKLFF. The CDR3 nucleotides are TGTGCCAGCAGTGGCCGGGGAACAACTAATGAAAAACTGTTTTTT.

This clonotype was detected a few times. V is TRBV27 and J is TRBJ2-3, with D maybe TRBD2 (5 bases). The CDR3 is 15 residues long. CDR1 MNHEY and CDR2 SMNVEV come from the germline V gene (reference sequence). Trimming shortened V by 5 bases and J by 0 bases, and 12 bases separated the two germline ends. The CDR3 here is CASSRTVRSTDTQYF. The DNA of the CDR3 is TGTGCCAGCAGTCGGACTGTCCGTAGCACAGATACGCAGTATTTT.

This sequence joins TRBV7-9 and TRBJ2-7; the D is unclear. V lost 1 base to trimming and J lost 3 bases, with 7 bases between them. Germline V CDR1 and CDR2: SEHNR, FQNEAQ (reference sequence). This CDR3 is built from 13 residues. The CDR3 region has the DNA TGTGCCAGCAGCTTAGGGCTTTTCTACGAGCAGTACTTC. It yields the protein CASSLGLFYEQYF.